The present TCR beta chain was sequenced within a study of Graves' ophthalmopathy and Graves' hyperthyroidism. This clonotype was counted ten times or more. Participants with hyperthyroidism, aged 18 to 65, were newly diagnosed with under 2 months' duration. Researchers took RNA transcripts and amplified TCR beta CDR3 regions from them. First-round RT-PCR used HTBI primers; second-round multiplex PCR followed. MiXCR, applied by TCRdb to the multiplex PCR reads, yields one record per CDR3 protein. The sample carries roughly 350,000 distinct CDR3 sequences, 15% to 20% recorded once. The sequenced sample was peripheral blood. The receptor was derived from an adult woman with stable Graves' hyperthyroidism.

The CDR3 region is CASSFTSGANVLTF. CDR3 bases: TGTGCCAGCAGTTTTACCTCTGGGGCCAACGTCCTGACTTTC. The genes are TRBV12-3 or TRBV12-4 and TRBJ2-6; D not certain. The length of the CDR3 is 14 residues. Deletions cut 3 bases from V and 0 bases from J, with 3 bases between.